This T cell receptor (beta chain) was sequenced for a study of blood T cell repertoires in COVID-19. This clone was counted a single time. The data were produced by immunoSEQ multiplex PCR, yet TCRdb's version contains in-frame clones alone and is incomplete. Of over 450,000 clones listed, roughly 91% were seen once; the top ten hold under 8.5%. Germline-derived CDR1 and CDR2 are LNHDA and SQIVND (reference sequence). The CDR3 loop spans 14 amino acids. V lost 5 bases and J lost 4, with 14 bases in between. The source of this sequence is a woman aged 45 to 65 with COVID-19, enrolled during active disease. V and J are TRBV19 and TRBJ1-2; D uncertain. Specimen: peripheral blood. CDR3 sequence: CASSATALGYGYTF. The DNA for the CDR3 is TGTGCCAGTAGTGCTACAGCCTTAGGCTATGGCTACACCTTC.